The clone carrying this TCR beta chain was counted many times. Preparing the TCRbeta library involved the use of unique molecular identifiers. TCRdb reprocessed the PCR reads with MiXCR, giving one entry per CDR3 protein. The data show some 600,000 distinct CDR3 sequences, 13% seen once. This record comes from a study of T-cell reconstitution after alpha-beta-depleted transplantation in children. From germline, CDR1 is SGHDT and CDR2 YYEEEE. This CDR3 has 16 amino acids. Losses at the gene ends were 5 bases for V and 4 bases for J; bases not matched to a gene: 12. This chain links TRBV5-6 with TRBJ2-3; 8 bases agree with TRBD2. This receptor was identified in a male patient younger than 18 who had a stem cell transplant for acute myeloid leukemia, so the T cells may come from the graft donor. Sample: PBMCs, mostly from graft donor cells, taken 360 days after TCRalphabeta/CD19-depleted stem cell transplant. The CDR3 loop reads CASSRMWREVPDTQYF. Written as DNA, the CDR3 is TGTGCCAGCAGTCGTATGTGGCGGGAGGTCCCAGATACGCAGTATTTT.